Reported below is one T cell receptor beta chain. V shed 3 bases, J shed 3 bases, and the junction held 2 bases outside the gene matches. This CDR3 is built from 14 residues. The V gene's germline CDR1 is SEHNR and CDR2 FQNEAQ (reference sequence). Individuals with alopecia areata gave both lesional scalp punch biopsies and peripheral blood for collection. In each case, RNA was isolated and then reverse transcribed into cDNA as the sequencing template. The assay was immunoSEQ multiplex PCR, and TCRdb's table has in-frame clones only and misses some. The sample comprises 150,000 to 160,000 clones, about 51% of which are singletons, and roughly a fifth rests with the top ten. The data derive from a study of CD8+ T cells in alopecia areata. Study information: Patients took tofacitinib for 6 to 18 months, followed by 6 drug-free months.

This receptor was taken from a human donor with alopecia areata. The chain combines TRBV7-9 with TRBJ2-1, with TRBD2 matching 7 bases. Sequencing used CD8+ T cells sorted from blood, obtained at week 0. The CDR3, as DNA: TGTGCCAGCAGCTTGGCGGGAGTCTACAATGAGCAGTTCTTC. It encodes CASSLAGVYNEQFF.